This TCR beta chain appears in the sequencing data of a study of blood T cell repertoires in COVID-19. Overall study context: Acute-phase and convalescent COVID-19 samples originated in the United States, Italy and Spain.

This CDR3 spans 16 amino acids. Trimming cost V 4 bases and J 0 bases, with 13 bases left between them. Germline CDR1 MGHRA, CDR2 YSYEKL. Authors' processing steps: Cell counts per sample came from amplifying reference gene primers. Here immunoSEQ multiplex PCR was the method, and the copy in TCRdb shows in-frame clones only, minus some. V, J and clone size are those of that table, while D and trimming were read from the DNA. Here the sample spans around 310,000 clones, 88% being singletons. The receptor comes from a man aged 25-45 years who had recovered from COVID-19. Sequenced sample: PBMCs or T cells enriched from blood (not recorded which). The gene calls are TRBV4-1 and TRBJ2-1; D perhaps matches TRBD1 (5 bases). The CDR3 protein is CASSLTPDSSYNEQFF. The CDR3 coding sequence is TGCGCCAGCAGCCTAACCCCCGACAGCTCCTACAATGAGCAGTTCTTC.